This T cell receptor beta chain was sequenced during a study of radiotherapy plus CTLA-4 blockade in lung cancer. The protocol was immunoSEQ multiplex PCR, while the TCRdb copy is restricted to in-frame clones and leaves out a portion. The sample contains approximately 39,000 clones, around 77% of which appear only once. The table lists this clone with a few counts. The antigen is not known. General study results and limits: Together with interferon-beta, which increased in serum after radiation, early dynamic changes in blood T cell clones were reportedly the best predictors of response. Radiotherapy plus ipilimumab was followed by expansion in blood of tumor-derived TCR clones.

The CDR3 length is 13 residues. Looked up from germline, CDR1 is MNHEY and CDR2 is SMNVEV (reference sequence). V shed 7 bases and J 5 bases; nucleotides not matched to a gene: 6. The V call is TRBV27, the J call TRBJ2-3; 7 nucleotides line up with TRBD1. The material was peripheral blood, obtained from a patient treated with radiotherapy plus ipilimumab. The sequence came from a human donor with non-small cell lung cancer who had stable disease on radiotherapy plus ipilimumab. CDR3 sequence: CASKRGLGDTQYF. In DNA form, the CDR3 reads TGTGCCAGCAAAAGGGGGCTGGGAGATACGCAGTATTTT.